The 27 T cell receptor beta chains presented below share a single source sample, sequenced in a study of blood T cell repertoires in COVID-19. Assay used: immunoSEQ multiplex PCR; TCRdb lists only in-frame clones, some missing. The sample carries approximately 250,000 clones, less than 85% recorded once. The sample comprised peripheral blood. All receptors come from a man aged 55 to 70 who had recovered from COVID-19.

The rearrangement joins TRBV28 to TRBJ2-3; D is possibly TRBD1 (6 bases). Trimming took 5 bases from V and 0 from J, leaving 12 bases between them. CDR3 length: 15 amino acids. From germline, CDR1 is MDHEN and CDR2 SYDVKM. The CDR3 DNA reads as TGTGCCAGCAGTCCAGTGGGGGCTAGCACAGATACGCAGTATTTT. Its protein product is CASSPVGASTDTQYF.

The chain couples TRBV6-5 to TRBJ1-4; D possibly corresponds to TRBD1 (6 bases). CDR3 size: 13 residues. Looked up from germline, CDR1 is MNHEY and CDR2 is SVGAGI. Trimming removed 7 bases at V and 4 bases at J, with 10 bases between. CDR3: CASIGGFNEKLFF. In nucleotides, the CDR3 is TGTGCCAGCATAGGGGGTTTTAATGAAAAACTGTTTTTT.

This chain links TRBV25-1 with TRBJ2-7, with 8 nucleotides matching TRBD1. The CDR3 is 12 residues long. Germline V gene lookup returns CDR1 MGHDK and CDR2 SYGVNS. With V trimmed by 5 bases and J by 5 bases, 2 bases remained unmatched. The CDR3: CASSWTGNEQYF. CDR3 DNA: TGTGCCAGCAGTTGGACAGGGAACGAGCAGTACTTC.

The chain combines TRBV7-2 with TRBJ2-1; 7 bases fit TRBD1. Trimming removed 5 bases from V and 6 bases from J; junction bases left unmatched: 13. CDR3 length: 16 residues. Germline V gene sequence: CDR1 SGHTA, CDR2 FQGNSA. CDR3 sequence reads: CASSADRVWAPNEQFF. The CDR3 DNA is TGTGCCAGCAGCGCAGACAGGGTTTGGGCCCCCAATGAGCAGTTCTTC.

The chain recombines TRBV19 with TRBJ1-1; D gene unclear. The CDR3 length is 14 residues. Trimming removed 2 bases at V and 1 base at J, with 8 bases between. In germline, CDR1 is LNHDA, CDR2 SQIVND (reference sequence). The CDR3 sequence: CASSIRAGNTEAFF. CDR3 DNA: TGTGCCAGTAGTATAAGGGCGGGGAACACTGAAGCTTTCTTT.

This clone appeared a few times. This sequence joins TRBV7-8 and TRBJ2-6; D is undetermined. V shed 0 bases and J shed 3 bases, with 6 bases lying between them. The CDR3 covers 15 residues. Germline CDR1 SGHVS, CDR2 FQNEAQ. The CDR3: CASSLAGGGANVLTF. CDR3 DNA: TGTGCCAGCAGCTTAGCAGGCGGTGGGGCCAACGTCCTGACTTTC.

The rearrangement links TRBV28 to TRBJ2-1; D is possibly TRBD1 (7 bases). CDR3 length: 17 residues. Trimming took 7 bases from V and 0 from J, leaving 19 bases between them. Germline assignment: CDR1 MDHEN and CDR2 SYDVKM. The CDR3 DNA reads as TGTGCCAGCACCCAGGGGGGACAAATGAGCTCCTACAATGAGCAGTTCTTC. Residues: CASTQGGQMSSYNEQFF.

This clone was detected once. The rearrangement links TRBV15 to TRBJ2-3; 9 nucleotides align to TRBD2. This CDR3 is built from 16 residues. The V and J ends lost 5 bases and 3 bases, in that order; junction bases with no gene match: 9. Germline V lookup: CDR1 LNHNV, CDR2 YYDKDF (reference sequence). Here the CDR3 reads CATSRAGGLATDTQYF. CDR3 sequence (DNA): TGTGCCACCAGCCGCGCGGGGGGGCTGGCGACAGATACGCAGTATTTT.

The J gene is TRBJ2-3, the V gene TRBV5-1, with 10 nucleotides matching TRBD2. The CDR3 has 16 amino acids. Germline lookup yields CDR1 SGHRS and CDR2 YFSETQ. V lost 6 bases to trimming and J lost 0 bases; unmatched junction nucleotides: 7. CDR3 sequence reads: CASIRGLAQSTDTQYF. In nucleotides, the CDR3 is TGCGCCAGCATCCGGGGACTAGCGCAAAGCACAGATACGCAGTATTTT.

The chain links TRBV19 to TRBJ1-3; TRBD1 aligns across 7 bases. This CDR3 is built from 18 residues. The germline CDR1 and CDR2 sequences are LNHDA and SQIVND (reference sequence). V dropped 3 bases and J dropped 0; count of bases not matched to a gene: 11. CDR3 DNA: TGTGCCAGTAGTATCCGGGCAGGGGGTGCCAGCTCTGGAAACACCATATATTTT. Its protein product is CASSIRAGGASSGNTIYF.

CDR3 coding DNA: TGTGCCAGCAGCTTTCCGGGGATAAATTCACCCCTCCACTTT. Its translation: CASSFPGINSPLHF. The chain links TRBV5-6 to TRBJ1-6; D is unresolved. This CDR3 has 14 residues. Trimming took off 2 bases at V and 7 bases at J, with 10 bases between the two ends. The germline CDR1 and CDR2 sequences are SGHDT and YYEEEE.

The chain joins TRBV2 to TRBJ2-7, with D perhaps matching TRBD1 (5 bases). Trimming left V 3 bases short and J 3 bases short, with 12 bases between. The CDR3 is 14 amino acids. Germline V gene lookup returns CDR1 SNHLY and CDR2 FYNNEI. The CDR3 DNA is TGTGCCAGCAGTGATCAGGGTCGGGTCTACGAGCAGTACTTC. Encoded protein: CASSDQGRVYEQYF.

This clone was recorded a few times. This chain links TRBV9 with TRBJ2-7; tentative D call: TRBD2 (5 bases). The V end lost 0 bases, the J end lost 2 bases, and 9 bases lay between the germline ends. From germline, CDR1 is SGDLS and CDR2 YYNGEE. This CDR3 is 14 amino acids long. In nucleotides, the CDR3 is TGTGCCAGCAGCGTAGAGGCACTAGCCTACGAGCAGTACTTC. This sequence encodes CASSVEALAYEQYF.

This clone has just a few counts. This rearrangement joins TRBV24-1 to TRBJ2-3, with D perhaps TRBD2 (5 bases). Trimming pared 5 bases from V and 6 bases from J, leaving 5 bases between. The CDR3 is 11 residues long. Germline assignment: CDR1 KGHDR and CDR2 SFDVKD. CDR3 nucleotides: TGTGCCACCAGTGCGGGGGATACGCAGTATTTT. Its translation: CATSAGDTQYF.

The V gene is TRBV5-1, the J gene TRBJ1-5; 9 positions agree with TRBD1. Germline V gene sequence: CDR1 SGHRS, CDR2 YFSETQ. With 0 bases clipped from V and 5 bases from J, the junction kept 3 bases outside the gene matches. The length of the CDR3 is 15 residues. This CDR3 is CASSLAGTGYQPQHF. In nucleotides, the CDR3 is TGCGCCAGCAGCTTGGCCGGGACAGGGTATCAGCCCCAGCATTTT.

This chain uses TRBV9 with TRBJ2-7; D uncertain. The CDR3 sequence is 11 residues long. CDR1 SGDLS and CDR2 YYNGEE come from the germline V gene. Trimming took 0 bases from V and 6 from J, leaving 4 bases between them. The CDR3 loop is CASSVGREQYF. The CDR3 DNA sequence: TGTGCCAGCAGCGTAGGTCGCGAGCAGTACTTC.

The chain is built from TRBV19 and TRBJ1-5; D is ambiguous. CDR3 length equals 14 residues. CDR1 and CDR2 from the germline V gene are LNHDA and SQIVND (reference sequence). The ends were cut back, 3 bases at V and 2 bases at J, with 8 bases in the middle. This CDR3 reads CASSIRSGNQPQHF. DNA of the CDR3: TGTGCCAGTAGTATCCGCAGTGGCAATCAGCCCCAGCATTTT.

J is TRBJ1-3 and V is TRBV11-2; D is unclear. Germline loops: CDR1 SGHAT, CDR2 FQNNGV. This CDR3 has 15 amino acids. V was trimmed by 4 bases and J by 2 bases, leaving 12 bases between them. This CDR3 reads CASSSLRRTGNTIYF. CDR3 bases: TGTGCCAGCAGCTCCCTCAGGCGTACTGGAAACACCATATATTTT.

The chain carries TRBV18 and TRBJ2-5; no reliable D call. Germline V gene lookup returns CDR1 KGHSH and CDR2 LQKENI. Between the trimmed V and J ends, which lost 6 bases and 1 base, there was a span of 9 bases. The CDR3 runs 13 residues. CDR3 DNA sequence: TGTGCCAGCTCGAGAGATATCCAAGAGACCCAGTACTTC. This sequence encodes CASSRDIQETQYF. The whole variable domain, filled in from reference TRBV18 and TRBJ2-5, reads NAGVMQNPRHLVRRRGQEARLRCSPMKGHSHVYWYRQLPEEGLKFMVYLQKENIIDESGMPKERFSAEFPKEGPSILRIQQVVRGDSAAYFCASSRDIQETQYFGPGTRLLVL.

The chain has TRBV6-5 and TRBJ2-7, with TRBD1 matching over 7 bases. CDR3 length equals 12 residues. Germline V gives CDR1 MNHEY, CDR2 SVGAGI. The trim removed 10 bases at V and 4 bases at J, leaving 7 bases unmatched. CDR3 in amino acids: CATEGQIYEQYF. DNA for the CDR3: TGTGCCACCGAGGGACAGATTTACGAGCAGTACTTC.

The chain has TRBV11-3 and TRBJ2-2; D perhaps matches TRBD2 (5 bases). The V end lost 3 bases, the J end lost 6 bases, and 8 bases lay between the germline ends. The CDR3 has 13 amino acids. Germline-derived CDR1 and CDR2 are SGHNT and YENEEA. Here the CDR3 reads CASSFRDSGELFF. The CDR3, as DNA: TGTGCCAGCAGCTTTCGGGATTCCGGGGAGCTGTTTTTT.

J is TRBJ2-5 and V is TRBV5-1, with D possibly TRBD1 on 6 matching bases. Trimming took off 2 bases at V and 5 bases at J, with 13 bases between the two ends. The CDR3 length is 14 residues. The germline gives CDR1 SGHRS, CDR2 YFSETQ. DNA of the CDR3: TGCGCCAGCAGCTTTGGGGGCTCCGGGGAGACCCAGTACTTC. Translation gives CASSFGGSGETQYF.

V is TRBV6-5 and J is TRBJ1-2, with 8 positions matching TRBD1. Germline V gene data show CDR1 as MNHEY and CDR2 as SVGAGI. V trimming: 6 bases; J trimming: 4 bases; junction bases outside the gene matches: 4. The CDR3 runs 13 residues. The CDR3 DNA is TGTGCCAGCAGACTGGGACAGGCCTATGGCTACACCTTC. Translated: CASRLGQAYGYTF.

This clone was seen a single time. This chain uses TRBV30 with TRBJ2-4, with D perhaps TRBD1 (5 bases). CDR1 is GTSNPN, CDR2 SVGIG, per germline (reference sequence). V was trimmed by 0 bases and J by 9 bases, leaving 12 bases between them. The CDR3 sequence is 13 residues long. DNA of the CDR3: TGTGCCTGGAGTGTACAGGTGACTGGCATTCAGTACTTC. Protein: CAWSVQVTGIQYF.

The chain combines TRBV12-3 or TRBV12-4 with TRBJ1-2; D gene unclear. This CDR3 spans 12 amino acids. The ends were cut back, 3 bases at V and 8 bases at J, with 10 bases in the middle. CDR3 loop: CASSLGLGGYTF. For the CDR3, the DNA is TGTGCCAGCAGTTTGGGCCTTGGGGGCTACACCTTC.

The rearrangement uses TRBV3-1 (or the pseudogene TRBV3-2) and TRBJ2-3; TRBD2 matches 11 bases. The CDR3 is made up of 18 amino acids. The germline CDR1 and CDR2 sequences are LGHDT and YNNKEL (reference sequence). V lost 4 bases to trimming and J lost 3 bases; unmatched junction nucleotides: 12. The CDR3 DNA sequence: TGTGCCAGCAGCCGAAACCCCCAGGGACTAGCGGTTACAGATACGCAGTATTTT. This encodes CASSRNPQGLAVTDTQYF.

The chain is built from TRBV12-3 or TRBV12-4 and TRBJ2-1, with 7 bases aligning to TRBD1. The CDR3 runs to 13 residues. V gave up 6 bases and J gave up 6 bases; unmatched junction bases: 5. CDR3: CASRLQGTNEQFF. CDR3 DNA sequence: TGTGCCAGCAGATTACAGGGGACCAATGAGCAGTTCTTC.